Sequencing of this TCR beta chain was carried out in a study of technical replicates of blood from several donors. Sequencing used immunoSEQ multiplex PCR; TCRdb keeps in-frame clones, though not all of them. Of approximately 80,000 clones listed, 95% to 98% are singletons. CDR1 and CDR2 (germline): SNHLY, FYNNEI. The CDR3 totals 14 residues. The V and J ends lost 7 bases and 6 bases, in that order; junction bases with no gene match: 9. This rearrangement joins TRBV2 to TRBJ1-5; 7 positions agree with TRBD1. This TCR came from a human donor in good health. The material sequenced was T cells isolated from PBMCs. This CDR3 reads CASTQTGLAQPQHF. DNA for the CDR3: TGTGCCAGCACCCAGACAGGGCTCGCTCAGCCCCAGCATTTT. The full variable domain, completed using reference TRBV2 and TRBJ1-5, is EPEVTQTPSHQVTQMGQEVILRCVPISNHLYFYWYRQILGQKVEFLVSFYNNEISEKSEIFDDQFSVERPDGSNFTLKIRSTKLEDSAMYFCASTQTGLAQPQHFGDGTRLSIL.